This is a list of T cell receptor beta chains from one sample in a study of blood T cell repertoires in COVID-19. Sequencing was performed with immunoSEQ multiplex PCR; in TCRdb, only in-frame clones are kept and a portion is missing. The sample holds more than 75,000 clones, around 88% seen once. Sequences were obtained from peripheral blood. The origin of the receptors is a woman aged 70-85 years with acute or convalescent COVID-19. The CDR3 runs from the conserved cysteine through the conserved F or W. The order of the fields is clone size, V gene, D gene, J gene, CDR3 protein, CDR3 DNA. The D gene is left open where the match is weak. The size of a clone is reported for some rows only, either as once, few or many, or as a class for expanded clones.

>.|TRBV19|TRBD1|TRBJ2-7
CASSIGTGGYEQYF
TGTGCCAGTAGTATAGGGACAGGGGGCTACGAGCAGTACTTC
>.|TRBV5-1|.|TRBJ2-5
CASSLSNQETQYF
TGCGCCAGCAGCTTGTCAAACCAAGAGACCCAGTACTTC
>once|TRBV7-7|.|TRBJ2-3
CASSFGSSTDTQYF
TGTGCTAGCAGCTTCGGTTCCAGCACAGATACGCAGTATTTT
>once|TRBV5-4|.|TRBJ2-7
CASSLASTAGYEQYF
TGTGCCAGCAGCTTGGCTTCGACGGCAGGGTACGAGCAGTACTTC
>.|TRBV7-2|.|TRBJ1-3
CASSYTTGYGNTIYF
TGTGCCAGCAGCTATACAACAGGGTACGGAAACACCATATATTTT
>.|TRBV20-1|.|TRBJ2-1
CSASSGRSYNEQFF
TGCAGTGCTAGTAGCGGCCGCTCCTACAATGAGCAGTTCTTC
>.|TRBV18|TRBD2|TRBJ2-1
CASSPPLAGGRNEQFF
TGTGCCAGCTCACCACCCCTAGCGGGGGGGCGGAATGAGCAGTTCTTC
>.|TRBV19|TRBD1|TRBJ1-1
CATRGGQGADEAFF
TGTGCCACCCGGGGCGGACAGGGGGCTGATGAAGCTTTCTTT
>.|TRBV3-1/TRBV3-2|.|TRBJ1-5
CASSQDLRGGQPQHF
TGTGCCAGCAGCCAAGATCTCCGGGGAGGTCAGCCCCAGCATTTT
>.|TRBV7-7|TRBD2|TRBJ2-2
CASSSGLAGGTGELFF
TGTGCTAGCAGCTCCGGCCTAGCGGGGGGCACCGGGGAGCTGTTTTTT
>.|TRBV19|TRBD1|TRBJ2-5
CASRVSGTGRTSQETQYF
TGTGCCAGTAGGGTTTCCGGGACAGGGAGGACGAGCCAAGAGACCCAGTACTTC
>.|TRBV5-1|.|TRBJ2-3
CASTLFLASTDTQYF
TGCGCCAGCACCTTGTTCTTGGCTAGCACAGATACGCAGTATTTT
>.|TRBV2|TRBD1|TRBJ2-7
CASSAGTGGPYEQYF
TGTGCCAGCAGCGCTGGGACAGGGGGCCCCTACGAGCAGTACTTC
>.|TRBV5-1|.|TRBJ1-5
CASSADSLNQPQHF
TGCGCCAGCAGCGCAGACAGCCTCAATCAGCCCCAGCATTTT
>.|TRBV15|.|TRBJ2-5
CATNSGADQETQYF
TGTGCCACCAACTCGGGAGCGGACCAAGAGACCCAGTACTTC
>once|TRBV11-2|TRBD2|TRBJ2-2
CASSFTGGTGELFF
TGTGCCAGCAGCTTTACGGGGGGAACCGGGGAGCTGTTTTTT
>.|TRBV18|.|TRBJ2-1
CASSPRAGMSDNEQFF
TGTGCCAGCTCACCCCGGGCGGGAATGAGTGACAATGAGCAGTTCTTC
>.|TRBV3-1/TRBV3-2|.|TRBJ2-5
CASSTIKNQETQYF
TGTGCCAGCAGTACTATAAAGAATCAAGAGACCCAGTACTTC
>.|TRBV29-1|.|TRBJ2-3
CSVEGAADTQYF
TGCAGCGTTGAGGGCGCCGCAGATACGCAGTATTTT
>.|TRBV11-2|.|TRBJ2-5
CASSSGIQETQYF
TGTGCCAGCAGCTCGGGGATACAAGAGACCCAGTACTTC
>.|TRBV11-3|.|TRBJ2-3
CASSLDRSSRSQYF
TGTGCCAGCAGCTTAGATCGGTCGTCCAGGTCTCAGTATTTT
>.|TRBV6-5|TRBD2|TRBJ2-7
CASSYGREREQYF
TGTGCCAGCAGTTACGGGCGGGAGCGCGAGCAGTACTTC